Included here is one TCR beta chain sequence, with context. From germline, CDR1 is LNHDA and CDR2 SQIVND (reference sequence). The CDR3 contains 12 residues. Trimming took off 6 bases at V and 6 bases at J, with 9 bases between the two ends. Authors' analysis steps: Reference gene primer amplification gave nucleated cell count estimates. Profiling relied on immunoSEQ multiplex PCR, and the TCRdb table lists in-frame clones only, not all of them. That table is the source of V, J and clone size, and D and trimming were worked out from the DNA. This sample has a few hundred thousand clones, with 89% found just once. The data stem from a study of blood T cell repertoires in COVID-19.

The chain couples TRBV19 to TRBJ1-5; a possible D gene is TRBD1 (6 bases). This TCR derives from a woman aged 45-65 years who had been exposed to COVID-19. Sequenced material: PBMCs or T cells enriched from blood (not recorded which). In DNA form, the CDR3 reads TGTGCCAGTAGCGTAGGGGGTCAGCCCCAGCATTTT. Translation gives CASSVGGQPQHF.